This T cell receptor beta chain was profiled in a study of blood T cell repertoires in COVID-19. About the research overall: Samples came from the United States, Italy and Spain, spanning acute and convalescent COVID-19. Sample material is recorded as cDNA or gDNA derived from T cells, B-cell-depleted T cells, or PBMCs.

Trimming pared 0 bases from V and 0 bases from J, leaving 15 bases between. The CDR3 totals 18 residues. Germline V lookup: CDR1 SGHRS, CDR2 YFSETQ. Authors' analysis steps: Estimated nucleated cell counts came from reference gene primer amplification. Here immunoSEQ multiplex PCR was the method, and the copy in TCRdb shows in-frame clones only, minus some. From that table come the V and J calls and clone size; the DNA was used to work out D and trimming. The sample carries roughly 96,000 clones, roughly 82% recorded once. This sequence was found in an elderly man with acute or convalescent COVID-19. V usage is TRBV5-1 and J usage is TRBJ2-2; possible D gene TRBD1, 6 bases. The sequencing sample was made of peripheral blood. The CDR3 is CASSLDFGTTSNTGELFF. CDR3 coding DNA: TGCGCCAGCAGCTTGGACTTCGGGACAACTTCGAACACCGGGGAGCTGTTTTTT.